This T cell receptor (beta chain) is drawn from a study of response to subunit inactivated influenza vaccine (dated by TCRdb to the late 2010s). In terms of the full investigation: Deep quantitative profiling of the T cell receptor repertoire was used in the study to follow responses to a trivalent subunit inactivated influenza vaccine. The research as a whole found: The authors suggested that each seasonal influenza vaccination may recruit only a limited number of new T cells.

Library preparation employed RT-PCR. The instrument given in TCRdb is Illumina HiSeq 2500. In TCRdb, the public reads were trimmed at Q25 with fastp and aligned with MiXCR, with productive beta chains retained. Rows are unified per CDR3 protein, each entry keeping the most common DNA and genes. Here the sample has approximately 170,000 distinct CDR3 sequences; 12% occur a single time. The ten largest clones capture less than 30% of the sample. Reading the germline V gene gives CDR1 MNHNS and CDR2 SASEGT. V loses 5 bases of germline sequence and J loses 2 bases, and the interval between the two ends is 8 bases. Including cysteine and phenylalanine, the CDR3 has 13 amino acids. CDR3 DNA only is kept here, 39 bases in frame from base 1. Comments on this clonotype: Its antigen has not been determined. Per-base qualities were not stored, and no clone one base away is much larger.

These data were also filed under a second study, of T cells expressing NK-cell markers. As the second paper documents: TCR beta cDNA libraries were made by 5'RACE template switching that added a universal primer site and unique molecular identifiers. TCR beta-chain repertoires were profiled in sorted CD3+CD56+NKG2C+, CD3+CD56+NKG2C- and CD3+CD56-NKG2C+ T-cell subsets from several donors. Of the eight sequenced donors, seven were found to be HCMV-seropositive and one was found to be HCMV-seronegative. In several experiments an anti-gammadeltaTCR antibody was added to restrict sorting to alphabetaTCR-expressing T cells. For five or six donors, the dominant CD3+CD56+NKG2C+ clonotypes were among the top 10 CD8+ clonotypes and accounted for about 1.0-8% of CD8+ T cells. Those dominant clonotypes were again the most abundant among CD3+CD56-NKG2C+ cells in a handful of donors, at about 25-60.1%. Whether the expanded NKG2C-expressing T cell clones were specific for HCMV antigens remained unclear. The eight sequenced donors were randomly selected healthy volunteers, three men and five women. A commercial ELISA kit detecting HCMV-specific IgG in serum was used to determine HCMV serostatus. Peripheral blood mononuclear cells were isolated from blood by Ficoll density gradient centrifugation. Magnetic immunoseparation with Miltenyi isolation kits was used to isolate CD4+ and CD8+ T cells from PBMC. Priming for cDNA synthesis came from the TCR beta constant segment, and two successive PCR amplification steps followed. Illumina HiSeq 2000/2500, MiSeq or NextSeq was used to sequence libraries as 2 x 150 bp reads. MIGEC was used to demultiplex reads and group the reads by UMI, and MiTCR was used to assemble and quantify clonotypes. To remove erroneous sequences, TCR cDNA sequences were retained only when supported by two or more reads. The tcR package was used for downstream repertoire analysis, and clonotypes were matched across fractions by CDR3 nucleotide sequence plus V segment. VDJmatch was used to annotate antigen specificity against VDJdb, with one amino acid substitution in CDR3 permitted.

The source was CD8+ T cells sorted from PBMCs, collected 12 days after vaccination. The origin of this receptor is a man aged 45-65 years who received an inactivated influenza vaccine. Donor details come from another sample of the same person, matched by shared clones. The sequence joins TRBV6-1 to TRBJ2-3; possibly the D gene is TRBD1, per 6 matching bases. Here the CDR3 is given as CASSRTDTDTQYF. Here is the DNA: TGTGCCAGCAGTCGGACAGACACAGATACGCAGTATTTT.